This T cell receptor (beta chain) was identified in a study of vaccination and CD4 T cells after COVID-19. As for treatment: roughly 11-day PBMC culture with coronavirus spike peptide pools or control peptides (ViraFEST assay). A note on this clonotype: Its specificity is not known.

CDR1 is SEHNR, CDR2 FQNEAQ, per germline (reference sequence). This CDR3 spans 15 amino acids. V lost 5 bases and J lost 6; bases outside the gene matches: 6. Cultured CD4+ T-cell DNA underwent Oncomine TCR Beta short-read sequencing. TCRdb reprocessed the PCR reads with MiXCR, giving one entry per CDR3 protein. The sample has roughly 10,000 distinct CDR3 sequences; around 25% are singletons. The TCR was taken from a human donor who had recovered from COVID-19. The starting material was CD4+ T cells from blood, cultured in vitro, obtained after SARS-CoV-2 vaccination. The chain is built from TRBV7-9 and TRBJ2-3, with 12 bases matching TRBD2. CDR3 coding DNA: TGTGCCAGCAGCAACCCTAGCGGGGGGGCGGATACGCAGTATTTT. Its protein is CASSNPSGGADTQYF.